The TCR beta chain described here comes from a study of blood T cell repertoires in COVID-19. As for the study in general: The samples span acute and convalescent COVID-19 from the United States, Italy and Spain. In each case, the material was cDNA or gDNA derived from T cells, B-cell-depleted T cells, or PBMCs.

It was during active infection that Seattle patients were enrolled and then longitudinally followed. Data came from immunoSEQ multiplex PCR; TCRdb stores just in-frame clones and leaves some out. The repertoire includes about 130,000 clones, roughly 77% of them detected once, and around 5% sits in the top ten. The CDR3 length is 15 residues. CDR1 LGHDT and CDR2 YNNKEL come from the germline V gene (reference sequence). The ends were cut back, 0 bases at V and 2 bases at J, with 11 bases in the middle. This clonotype was sampled from a woman in her 70s with COVID-19, enrolled during active disease. V and J are TRBV3-1 (or the pseudogene TRBV3-2) and TRBJ2-7; D ambiguous. The specimen was peripheral blood. CDR3: CASSQEGRSPYEQYF. For the CDR3, the DNA is TGTGCCAGCAGCCAAGAGGGCAGATCACCCTACGAGCAGTACTTC.